Listed below are T cell receptor beta chains from one sample, sequenced in a study of tumor-infiltrating lymphocytes in primary liver carcinoma. TCRdb independently ran MiXCR on the multiplex PCR reads; one entry per CDR3 protein. The sample lists nearly 200,000 distinct CDR3 sequences, roughly 61% occurring once. Sequenced material: peripheral blood. These receptors were taken from a woman aged 55-69 years with primary liver carcinoma and hepatitis B virus infection. The CDR3 runs from the conserved cysteine through the conserved F or W. Fields, in order: J gene, V gene, clone size, D gene, CDR3 protein, CDR3 DNA. D genes are given only for firm matches. The size field is filled for only some rows; it gives once, few, many or a size class.

TRBJ1-6 | TRBV5-1 | few | TRBD1 | CASSLGQGAANSPLHF | TGCGCCAGCAGCTTGGGACAGGGGGCGGCGAATTCACCCCTCCACTTT
TRBJ2-5 | TRBV4-2 | . | . | CASNQDGIGQETQYF | TGTGCCAGCAACCAAGATGGGATAGGCCAAGAGACCCAGTACTTC
TRBJ2-3 | TRBV6-5 | . | TRBD1 | CASSLHQTGVGGDQPQYF | TGTGCCAGCAGTCTCCACCAGACAGGGGTGGGTGGCGATCAGCCCCAGTATTTT
TRBJ2-5 | TRBV10-1 | few | . | CASSRGPGQETQYF | TGCGCCAGCAGTCGGGGGCCGGGGCAAGAGACCCAGTACTTC
TRBJ2-2 | TRBV6-6 | many | . | CASRDANTGELFF | TGTGCCTCCCGGGACGCGAACACCGGGGAGCTGTTTTTT
TRBJ1-2 | TRBV7-8 | many | TRBD1 | CASGLQGAGYGYTF | TGTGCCAGCGGCCTACAGGGGGCGGGCTATGGCTACACCTTC
TRBJ2-5 | TRBV7-2 | . | . | CASSTTTAQYF | TGTGCCAGCAGCACCACCACTGCCCAGTACTTC
TRBJ2-1 | TRBV4-1 | many | TRBD2 | CASSQDPREGLYNEQFF | TGCGCCAGCAGCCAAGATCCCCGGGAGGGCCTCTACAATGAGCAGTTCTTC
TRBJ1-2 | TRBV7-9 | . | . | CASGLADVYGYTF | TGTGCCAGCGGCTTAGCTGACGTTTATGGCTACACCTTC
TRBJ1-2 | TRBV7-8 | few | TRBD1 | CASSFGTGGGYTF | TGTGCCAGCAGCTTCGGGACAGGGGGAGGCTACACCTTC
TRBJ2-3 | TRBV6-5 | . | . | CASSYAGSSTDTQYF | TGTGCCAGCAGTTACGCTGGGAGTAGTACAGATACGCAATATTTT
TRBJ1-5 | TRBV6-1 | . | . | CASGELRGHQPLHF | TGTGCCAGCGGTGAACTCAGGGGTCATCAGCCCCTGCATTTT
TRBJ2-1 | TRBV11-2 | . | TRBD1 | CSSSTGTGVYNEQFF | TGTTCCAGCAGCACAGGGACAGGGGTTTACAATGAGCAGTTCTTC